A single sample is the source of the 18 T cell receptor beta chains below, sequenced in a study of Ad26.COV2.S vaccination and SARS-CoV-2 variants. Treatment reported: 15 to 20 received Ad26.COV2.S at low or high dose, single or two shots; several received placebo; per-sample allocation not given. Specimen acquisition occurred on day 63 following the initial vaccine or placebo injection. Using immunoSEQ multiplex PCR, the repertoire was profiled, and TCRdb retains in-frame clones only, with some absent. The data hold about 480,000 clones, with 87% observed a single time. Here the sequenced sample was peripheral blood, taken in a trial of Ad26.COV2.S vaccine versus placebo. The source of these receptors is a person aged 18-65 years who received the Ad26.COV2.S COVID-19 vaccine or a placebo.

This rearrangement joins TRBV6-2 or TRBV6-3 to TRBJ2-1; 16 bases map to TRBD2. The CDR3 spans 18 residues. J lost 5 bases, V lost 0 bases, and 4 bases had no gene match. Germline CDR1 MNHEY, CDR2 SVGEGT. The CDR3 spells CASSYSGTSGRADNEQFF. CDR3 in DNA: TGTGCCAGCAGTTACTCCGGGACTAGCGGGAGGGCCGACAATGAGCAGTTCTTC.

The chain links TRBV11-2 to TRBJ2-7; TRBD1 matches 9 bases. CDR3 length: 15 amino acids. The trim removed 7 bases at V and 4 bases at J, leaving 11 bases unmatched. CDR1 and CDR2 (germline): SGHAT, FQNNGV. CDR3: CASTYPGQGMYEQYF. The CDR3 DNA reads TGTGCCAGCACTTACCCGGGACAGGGTATGTACGAGCAGTACTTC.

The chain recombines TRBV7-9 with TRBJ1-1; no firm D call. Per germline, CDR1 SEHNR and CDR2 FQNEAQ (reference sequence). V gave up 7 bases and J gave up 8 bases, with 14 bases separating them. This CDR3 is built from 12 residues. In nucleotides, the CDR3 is TGTGCCAGCACCCCGGACTTTGCCGAAGCTTTCTTT. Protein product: CASTPDFAEAFF.

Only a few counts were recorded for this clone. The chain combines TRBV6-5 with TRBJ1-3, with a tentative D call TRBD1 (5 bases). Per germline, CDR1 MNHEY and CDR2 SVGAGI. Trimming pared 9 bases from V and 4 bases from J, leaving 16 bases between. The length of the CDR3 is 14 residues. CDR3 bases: TGTGCCAGTCGAGGGGACCCCGCGGGAAACACCATATATTTT. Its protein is CASRGDPAGNTIYF.

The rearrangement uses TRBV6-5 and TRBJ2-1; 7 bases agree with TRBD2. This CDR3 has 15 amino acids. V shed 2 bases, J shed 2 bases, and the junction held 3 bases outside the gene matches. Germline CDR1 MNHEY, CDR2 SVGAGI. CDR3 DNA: TGTGCCAGCAGTTACCGGCGGGAGCCCTACAATGAGCAGTTCTTC. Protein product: CASSYRREPYNEQFF.

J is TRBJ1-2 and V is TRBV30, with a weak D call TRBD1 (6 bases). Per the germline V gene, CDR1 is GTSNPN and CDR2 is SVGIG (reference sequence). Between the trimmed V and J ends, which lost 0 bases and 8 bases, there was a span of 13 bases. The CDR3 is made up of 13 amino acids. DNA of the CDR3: TGTGCCTGGAGTGTAAGTTACAGGGACGGCTACACCTTC. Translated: CAWSVSYRDGYTF.

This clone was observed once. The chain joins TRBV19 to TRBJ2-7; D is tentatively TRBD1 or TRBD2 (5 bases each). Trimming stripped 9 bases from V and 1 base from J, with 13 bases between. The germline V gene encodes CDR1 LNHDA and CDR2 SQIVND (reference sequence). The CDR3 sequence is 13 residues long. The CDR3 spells CASRDHQSYEQYF. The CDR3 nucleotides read TGTGCCAGCCGGGACCATCAATCCTACGAGCAGTACTTC.

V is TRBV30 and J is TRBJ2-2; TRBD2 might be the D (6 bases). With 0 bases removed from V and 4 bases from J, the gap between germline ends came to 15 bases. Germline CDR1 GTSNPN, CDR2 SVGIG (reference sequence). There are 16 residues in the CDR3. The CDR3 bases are TGTGCCTGGAGTGTGGTGGGAGGAGGGGTCACCGGGGAGCTGTTTTTT. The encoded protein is CAWSVVGGGVTGELFF.

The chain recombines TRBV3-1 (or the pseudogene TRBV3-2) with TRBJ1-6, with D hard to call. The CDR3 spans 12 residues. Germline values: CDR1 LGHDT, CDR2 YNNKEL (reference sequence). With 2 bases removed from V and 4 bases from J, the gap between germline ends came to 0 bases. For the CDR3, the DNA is TGTGCCAGCAGCCAATATAATTCACCCCTCCACTTT. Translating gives CASSQYNSPLHF.

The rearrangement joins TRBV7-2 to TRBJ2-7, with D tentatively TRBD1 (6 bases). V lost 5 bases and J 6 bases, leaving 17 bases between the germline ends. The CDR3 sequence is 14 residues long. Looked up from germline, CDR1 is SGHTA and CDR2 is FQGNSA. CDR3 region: CASSPGDRLGEQYF. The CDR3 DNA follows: TGTGCCAGCAGCCCAGGGGACCGATTAGGCGAGCAGTACTTC.

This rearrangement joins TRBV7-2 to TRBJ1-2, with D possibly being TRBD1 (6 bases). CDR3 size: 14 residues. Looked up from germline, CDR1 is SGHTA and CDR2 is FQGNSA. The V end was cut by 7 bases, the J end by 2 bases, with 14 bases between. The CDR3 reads CASKYPGQNYGYTF. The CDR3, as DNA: TGTGCCAGCAAGTACCCGGGACAAAACTATGGCTACACCTTC.

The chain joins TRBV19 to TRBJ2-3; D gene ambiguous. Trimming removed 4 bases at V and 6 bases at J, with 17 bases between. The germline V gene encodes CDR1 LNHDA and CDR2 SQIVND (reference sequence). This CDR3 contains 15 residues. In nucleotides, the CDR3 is TGTGCCAGTAGTAGGGTGCACATCCCACAGGATACGCAGTATTTT. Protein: CASSRVHIPQDTQYF.

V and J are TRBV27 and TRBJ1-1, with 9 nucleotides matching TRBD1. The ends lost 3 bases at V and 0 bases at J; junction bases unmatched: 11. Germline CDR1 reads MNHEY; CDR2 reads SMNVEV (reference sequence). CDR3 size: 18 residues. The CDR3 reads CASSFVPPGQGLNTEAFF. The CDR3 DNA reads TGTGCCAGCAGTTTCGTACCCCCGGGACAGGGATTGAACACTGAAGCTTTCTTT.

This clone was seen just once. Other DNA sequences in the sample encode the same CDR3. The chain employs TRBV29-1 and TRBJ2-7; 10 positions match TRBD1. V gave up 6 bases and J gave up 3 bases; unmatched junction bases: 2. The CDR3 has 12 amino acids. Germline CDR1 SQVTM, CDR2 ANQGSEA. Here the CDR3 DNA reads TGCAGCGTGGGGGACAGGGGCTACGAGCAGTACTTC. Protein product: CSVGDRGYEQYF.

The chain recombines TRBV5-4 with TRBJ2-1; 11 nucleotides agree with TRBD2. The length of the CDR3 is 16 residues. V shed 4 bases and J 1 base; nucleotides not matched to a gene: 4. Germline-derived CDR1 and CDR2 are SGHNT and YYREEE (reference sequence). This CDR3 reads CASSTGTSGSYNEQFF. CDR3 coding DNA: TGTGCCAGCAGCACCGGGACTAGCGGATCCTACAATGAGCAGTTCTTC.

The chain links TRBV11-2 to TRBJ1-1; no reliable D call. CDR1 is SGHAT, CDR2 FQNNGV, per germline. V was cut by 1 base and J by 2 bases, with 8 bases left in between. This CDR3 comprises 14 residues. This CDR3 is CASSLGNFNTEAFF. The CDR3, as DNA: TGTGCCAGCAGCTTAGGAAACTTTAACACTGAAGCTTTCTTT.

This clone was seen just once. The CDR3: CASSLGIQASYNEQFF. The DNA for the CDR3 is TGTGCCAGCAGCTTAGGGATCCAGGCGTCCTACAATGAGCAGTTCTTC. The chain uses TRBV7-3 and TRBJ2-1; D remains unclear. Trimming shortened V by 2 bases and J by 1 base, and 12 bases separated the two germline ends. This CDR3 has 16 residues. Germline V gives CDR1 SGHTA, CDR2 FQGTGA.

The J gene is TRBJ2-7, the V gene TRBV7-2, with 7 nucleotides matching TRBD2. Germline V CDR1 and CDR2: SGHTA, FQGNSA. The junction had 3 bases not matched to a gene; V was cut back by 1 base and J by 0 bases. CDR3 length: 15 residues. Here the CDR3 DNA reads TGTGCCAGCAGCTTAGGACTAGCTTTCTCCTACGAGCAGTACTTC. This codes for CASSLGLAFSYEQYF.